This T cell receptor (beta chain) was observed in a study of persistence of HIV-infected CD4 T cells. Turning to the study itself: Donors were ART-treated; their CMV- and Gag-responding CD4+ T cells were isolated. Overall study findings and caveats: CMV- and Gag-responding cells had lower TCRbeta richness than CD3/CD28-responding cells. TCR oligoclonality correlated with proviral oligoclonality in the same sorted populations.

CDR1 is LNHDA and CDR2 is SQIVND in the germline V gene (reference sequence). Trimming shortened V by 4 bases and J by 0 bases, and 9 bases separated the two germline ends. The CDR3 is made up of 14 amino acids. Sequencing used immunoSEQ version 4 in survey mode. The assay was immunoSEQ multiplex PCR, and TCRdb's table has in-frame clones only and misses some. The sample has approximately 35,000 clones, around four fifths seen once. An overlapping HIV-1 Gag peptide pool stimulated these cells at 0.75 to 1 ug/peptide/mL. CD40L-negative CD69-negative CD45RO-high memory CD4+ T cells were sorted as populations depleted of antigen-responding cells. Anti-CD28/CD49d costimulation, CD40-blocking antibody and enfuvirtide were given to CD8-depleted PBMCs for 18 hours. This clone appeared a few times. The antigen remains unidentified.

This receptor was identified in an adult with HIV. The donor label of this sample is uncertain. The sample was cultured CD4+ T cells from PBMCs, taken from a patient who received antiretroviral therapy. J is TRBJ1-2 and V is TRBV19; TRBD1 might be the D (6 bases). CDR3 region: CASSTQGTNYGYTF. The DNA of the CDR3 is TGTGCCAGTAGTACCCAGGGGACTAACTATGGCTACACCTTC. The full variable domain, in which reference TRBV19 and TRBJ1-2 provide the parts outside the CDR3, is DGGITQSPKYLFRKEGQNVTLSCEQNLNHDAMYWYRQDPGQGLRLIYYSQIVNDFQKGDIAEGYSVSREKKESFPLTVTSAQKNPTAFYLCASSTQGTNYGYTFGSGTRLTVV.